This TCR beta chain derives from a study of identical twins. This clonotype was detected many times. V was pared by 1 base and J by 2 bases, with 6 bases between. The germline CDR1 and CDR2 sequences are DFQATT and SNEGSKA (reference sequence). The length of the CDR3 is 12 residues. Through template switching, a universal primer site was introduced, and the cDNA contained unique molecular identifiers. Each CDR3 protein gets one entry after TCRdb re-called the 5' RACE reads with MiXCR. The sample comprises about 720,000 distinct CDR3 sequences, around a sixth of which are singletons, and around 14% rests with the top ten. This sample was shared with a second study, whose subject was T cells expressing NK-cell markers. In that study: The authors sequenced eight donors, of whom seven were HCMV-seropositive and one was seronegative. In several donors, dominant clonotypes made up about 25-60.1% of CD3+CD56-NKG2C+ cells.

This TCR was recovered from a woman aged 18-30 years in good health. The chain has TRBV20-1 and TRBJ2-7, with unresolved D. Source material: PBMCs. Here the CDR3 DNA reads TGCAGTGCTAGAGGGCAGACCTACGAGCAGTACTTC. Its protein is CSARGQTYEQYF.